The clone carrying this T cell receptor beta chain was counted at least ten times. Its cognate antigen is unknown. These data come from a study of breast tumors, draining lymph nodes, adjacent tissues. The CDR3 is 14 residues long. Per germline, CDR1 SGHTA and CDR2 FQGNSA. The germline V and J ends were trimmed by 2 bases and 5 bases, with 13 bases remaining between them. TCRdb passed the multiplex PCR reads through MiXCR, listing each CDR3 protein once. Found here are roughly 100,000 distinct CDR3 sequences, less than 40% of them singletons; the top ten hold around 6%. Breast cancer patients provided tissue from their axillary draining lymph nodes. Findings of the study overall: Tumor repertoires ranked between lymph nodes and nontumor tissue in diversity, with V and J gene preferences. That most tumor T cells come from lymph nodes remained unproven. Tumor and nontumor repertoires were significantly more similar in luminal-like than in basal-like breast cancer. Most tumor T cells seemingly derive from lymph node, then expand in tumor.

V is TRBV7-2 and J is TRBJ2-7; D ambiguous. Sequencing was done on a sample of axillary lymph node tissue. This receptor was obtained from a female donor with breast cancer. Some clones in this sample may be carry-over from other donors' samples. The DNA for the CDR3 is TGTGCCAGCAGCTTAATAGGCGGTTTTGACGAGCAGTACTTC. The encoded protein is CASSLIGGFDEQYF.